These 23 T cell receptor beta chains originate from one sample sequenced in a study of blood T cells in healthy people across ages (dated by TCRdb to between 2014 and 2017). The protocol used for the library was 5' RACE. A second PCR of roughly 7 to 11 cycles was performed with a sample-barcoded 5' primer and a J-beta primer mix. The public sequencing data were trimmed at Q25 with fastp and processed into clonotypes with MiXCR by TCRdb, which kept only in-frame beta chains. Every distinct CDR3 protein forms one entry, paired with its most common genes and DNA. Within this sample are approximately 2,000,000 distinct CDR3 sequences, with about two fifths of them counted one time only. The ten largest clones capture 20% to 25% of the sample. Sequencing was carried out using blood. These receptors all come from a human donor in good health.

The chain couples TRBV19 to TRBJ2-3; D possibly matches TRBD1 or TRBD2 (5 bases each). The length of the CDR3 is 13 residues. In germline, CDR1 is LNHDA, CDR2 SQIVND (reference sequence). V lost 9 bases to trimming and J lost 4 bases, with 14 bases between them. DNA of the CDR3: TGTGCCAGCGGGCTTCGAGGGGCAGATACGCAGTATTTT. It yields the protein CASGLRGADTQYF.

The rearrangement links TRBV12-3 or TRBV12-4 to TRBJ1-2; D might be TRBD1 (5 bases). The CDR3 is 14 residues long. The V end lost 6 bases, the J end lost 8 bases, and 19 bases lay between the germline ends. CDR3 sequence: CASRSGLNIMGYTF. CDR3 nucleotide sequence: TGTGCCAGCAGGTCGGGGCTCAACATCATGGGCTACACCTTC.

A word on this clonotype: One end of the junction varies from germline; a read error may be responsible. This chain joins TRBV28 and TRBJ1-3; D is perhaps TRBD1 (6 bases). Per germline, CDR1 MDHEN and CDR2 SYDVKM. The CDR3 extends over 12 amino acids. CDR3 residues: CASGTPGNAIYF. The CDR3 DNA is TGTGCCAGCGGGACACCCGGAAACGCCATATATTTT.

V and J are TRBV20-1 and TRBJ2-1, with D perhaps TRBD1 or TRBD2 (5 bases each). CDR1 DFQATT and CDR2 SNEGSKA come from the germline V gene (reference sequence). V shed 5 bases and J shed 2 bases, with 16 bases lying between them. The CDR3 runs to 15 residues. The CDR3 nucleotides read TGCAGTGCTTTTACGGGACGTTACCCCTACAATGAGCAGTTCTTC. This codes for CSAFTGRYPYNEQFF.

This chain joins TRBV6-5 and TRBJ1-2; D gene unclear. The CDR3 extends over 13 amino acids. V was trimmed by 2 bases and J by 2 bases, leaving 6 bases between them. Germline loops: CDR1 MNHEY, CDR2 SVGAGI. The CDR3 region has the DNA TGTGCCAGCAGTTACATACAGAACTATGGCTACACCTTC. Its translation is CASSYIQNYGYTF.

This clonotype was detected only a few times. The chain employs TRBV20-1 and TRBJ1-5; D is undetermined. Per the germline V gene, CDR1 is DFQATT and CDR2 is SNEGSKA (reference sequence). V lost 3 bases and J lost 0, with 6 bases in between. This CDR3 is built from 13 residues. CDR3 loop: CSARTFSNQPQHF. CDR3 coding DNA: TGCAGTGCTAGGACGTTTAGCAATCAGCCCCAGCATTTT.

The rearrangement uses TRBV20-1 and TRBJ1-5; a weak D match, TRBD1 (6 bases). Per the germline V gene, CDR1 is DFQATT and CDR2 is SNEGSKA (reference sequence). The CDR3 has 14 residues. V was clipped by 6 bases and J by 4 bases, with 16 bases between them. The CDR3, as DNA: TGCAGTGCCCCGCCGGACAGCTCTAATCAGCCCCAGCATTTT. Protein product: CSAPPDSSNQPQHF.

The chain links TRBV12-3 or TRBV12-4 to TRBJ2-3; unclear D gene. The CDR3 is made up of 14 amino acids. V gave up 7 bases and J gave up 1 base, with 12 bases separating them. The DNA for the CDR3 is TGTGCCAGCATACGGGCGTCAGGCACAGATACGCAGTATTTT. This codes for CASIRASGTDTQYF.

Worth noting for this clonotype: Relative to the germline gene, one junction end is altered; a read error may explain this. The gene calls are TRBV29-1 and TRBJ2-5, with 11 bases that match TRBD1. Germline CDR1 reads SQVTM; CDR2 reads ANQGSEA. The CDR3 covers 13 residues. The CDR3 DNA reads as TGCAGCGTTGCACCGGGACAGGGGGAGGAGCAGGACTTC. Residues: CSVAPGQGEEQDF. The variable domain in full, with the rest retrieved from reference TRBV29-1 and TRBJ2-5, is SAVISQKPSRDICQRGTSLTIQCQVDSQVTMMFWYRQQPGQSLTLIATANQGSEATYESGFVIDKFPISRPNLTFSTLTVSNMSPEDSSIYLCSVAPGQGEEQDFGPGTRLLVL.

The rearrangement joins TRBV4-3 to TRBJ1-2; 7 bases align to TRBD1. The CDR3 has 15 amino acids. Per germline, CDR1 LGHNA and CDR2 YSLEER. Trimming cost V 3 bases and J 6 bases; bases outside gene matches: 10. The CDR3 DNA is TGCGCCAGCAGCCAGGGGACAGCCATTTCCGATGGCTACACCTTC. The encoded protein is CASSQGTAISDGYTF.

This clonotype was counted a few times. The genes are TRBV6-1 and TRBJ2-4; TRBD2 matches at 10 bases. Germline V gives CDR1 MNHNS, CDR2 SASEGT. The CDR3 extends over 15 amino acids. V lost 7 bases and J lost 0; bases outside the gene matches: 3. CDR3 sequence: CASKLAGLAKNIQYF. The CDR3 nucleotides read TGTGCCAGCAAACTAGCGGGACTAGCCAAAAACATTCAGTACTTC.

This chain uses TRBV3-1 with TRBJ1-4, with 7 bases that match TRBD1. Per the germline V gene, CDR1 is LGHDT and CDR2 is YNNKEL (reference sequence). Trimming at V came to 3 bases and at J to 14 bases, leaving 9 bases not matched to a gene. CDR3 length equals 13 residues. The CDR3 bases are TGTGCCAGCAGCCACCGGACAGGCAAGATCCTGTTTTTT. This encodes CASSHRTGKILFF.

The chain recombines TRBV12-3 or TRBV12-4 with TRBJ2-7; D uncertain. Trimming took off 6 bases at V and 6 bases at J, with 15 bases between the two ends. There are 13 residues in the CDR3. The CDR3 is CASRNGESSEQYF. CDR3 coding DNA: TGTGCCAGCAGAAACGGCGAATCAAGCGAGCAGTACTTC.

The chain carries TRBV28 and TRBJ2-7, with TRBD2 matching over 7 bases. CDR1 is MDHEN and CDR2 is SYDVKM in the germline V gene. V lost 9 bases, J lost 2 bases, and 10 bases stayed unmatched. CDR3 length: 14 residues. This chain's CDR3 is CASGGGWRPYEQYF. The CDR3 DNA is TGTGCCAGTGGGGGGGGATGGCGGCCCTACGAGCAGTACTTC.

This clonotype has a handful of counts. The chain links TRBV7-2 to TRBJ1-6; D unresolved. The CDR3 loop spans 14 amino acids. Trimming cost V 4 bases and J 7 bases, with 11 bases left between them. Germline V lookup: CDR1 SGHTA, CDR2 FQGNSA. The DNA for the CDR3 is TGTGCCAGCAGCTCACAGTTGTGGAATTCACCCCTCCACTTT. This encodes CASSSQLWNSPLHF.

The chain couples TRBV3-1 to TRBJ2-1; TRBD1 might be the D (5 bases). With the DNA end fitting TRBJ2-7 better, the J assignment may be wrong. The CDR3 sequence is 13 residues long. Germline lookup yields CDR1 LGHDT and CDR2 YNNKEL (reference sequence). CDR3 DNA: TGTGCCAGCAGTCGGACATTTATCCACGAGCAGTACTTC. Protein: CASSRTFIHEQYF.

The chain employs TRBV3-1 and TRBJ1-3; D not certain. CDR3 length equals 15 residues. Germline loops: CDR1 LGHDT, CDR2 YNNKEL (reference sequence). V gave up 2 bases and J gave up 0 bases, with 8 bases separating them. The CDR3 spells CASSQQVLSGNTIYF. As DNA, the CDR3 is TGTGCCAGCAGCCAACAGGTCCTCTCTGGAAACACCATATATTTT. Variable domain in full (rest from reference TRBV3-1 and TRBJ1-3): DTAVSQTPKYLVTQMGNDKSIKCEQNLGHDTMYWYKQDSKKFLKIMFSYNNKELIINETVPNRFSPKSPDKAHLNLHINSLELGDSAVYFCASSQQVLSGNTIYFGEGSWLTVV.

This clonotype was observed a single time. The chain joins TRBV12-3 or TRBV12-4 to TRBJ2-3; D may be TRBD1 or TRBD2 (6 bases each). V dropped 5 bases and J dropped 0 bases, with 12 bases sitting between them. The CDR3 totals 15 residues. The CDR3 sequence is CASSKGGLSTDTQYF. CDR3 bases: TGTGCCAGCAGTAAGGGGGGCCTCAGCACAGATACGCAGTATTTT.

There are a few counts of this clonotype. The V call is TRBV4-3, the J call TRBJ1-4; D not certain. Germline CDR1 and CDR2: LGHNA and YSLEER. This CDR3 has 15 amino acids. Trimming took 3 bases from V and 8 from J, leaving 16 bases between them. The CDR3 sequence: CASSHGVRIGEKLFF. CDR3 in DNA: TGCGCCAGCAGCCACGGGGTCCGGATAGGCGAAAAACTGTTTTTT.

The chain combines TRBV7-2 with TRBJ1-1; no clear D. CDR3 length: 14 amino acids. Between the trimmed V and J ends, which lost 1 base and 3 bases, there was a span of 9 bases. Germline values: CDR1 SGHTA, CDR2 FQGNSA. CDR3 sequence: CASSLVPEHTEAFF. DNA for the CDR3: TGTGCCAGCAGCTTAGTGCCGGAACACACTGAAGCTTTCTTT.

The genes are TRBV6-6 and TRBJ1-2, with 7 bases matching TRBD1. The CDR3 extends over 15 amino acids. The J segment lost 6 bases and the V segment lost 0 bases, leaving 7 bases of the junction unmatched. Per germline, CDR1 MNHNY and CDR2 SVGAGI (reference sequence). The chain's CDR3 is CASSYSKTGDNGYTF. For the CDR3, the DNA is TGTGCCAGCAGTTACTCGAAAACAGGGGATAATGGCTACACCTTC.

The chain combines TRBV4-1 with TRBJ1-1; no firm D call. Germline V gene data show CDR1 as MGHRA and CDR2 as YSYEKL. This CDR3 has 15 amino acids. V lost 1 base to trimming and J lost 3 bases, with 12 bases between them. The CDR3 sequence: CASSQGAKWDTEAFF. The CDR3 DNA follows: TGCGCCAGCAGCCAAGGGGCAAAGTGGGACACTGAAGCTTTCTTT.

The chain links TRBV7-3 to TRBJ2-2; the D gene is possibly TRBD1 (6 bases). This CDR3 spans 14 amino acids. V was cut by 0 bases and J by 5 bases, with 7 bases left in between. Germline CDR1 SGHTA, CDR2 FQGTGA. The CDR3 spells CASSLTRGTGELFF. Here the CDR3 DNA reads TGTGCCAGCAGCTTAACGAGGGGGACCGGGGAGCTGTTTTTT. The entire variable domain, with the rest obtained from reference TRBV7-3 and TRBJ2-2, is as follows: GAGVSQTPSNKVTEKGKYVELRCDPISGHTALYWYRQSLGQGPEFLIYFQGTGAADDSGLPNDRFFAVRPEGSVSTLKIQRTERGDSAVYLCASSLTRGTGELFFGEGSRLTVL.